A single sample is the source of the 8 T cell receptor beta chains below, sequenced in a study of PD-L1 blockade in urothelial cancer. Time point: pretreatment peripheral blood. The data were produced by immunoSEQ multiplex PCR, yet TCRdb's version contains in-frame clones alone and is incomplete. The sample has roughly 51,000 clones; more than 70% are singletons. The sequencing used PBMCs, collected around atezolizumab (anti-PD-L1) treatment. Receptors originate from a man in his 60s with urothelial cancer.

The DNA of the CDR3 is TGCGCCAGCAGCTCGGACTACTGGGGACAGAACTACGAGCAGTACTTC. It yields the protein CASSSDYWGQNYEQYF. The chain combines TRBV5-1 with TRBJ2-7, with D maybe TRBD1 (7 bases). The CDR3 covers 16 residues. Trimming took 3 bases from V and 3 from J, leaving 19 bases between them. From germline, CDR1 is SGHRS and CDR2 YFSETQ.

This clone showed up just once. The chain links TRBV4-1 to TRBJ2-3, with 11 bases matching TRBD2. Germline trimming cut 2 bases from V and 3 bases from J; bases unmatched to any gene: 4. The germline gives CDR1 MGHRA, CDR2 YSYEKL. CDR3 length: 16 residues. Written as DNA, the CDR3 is TGCGCCAGCAGCCAATACGGGACTAGCGGTACAGATACGCAGTATTTT. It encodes CASSQYGTSGTDTQYF.

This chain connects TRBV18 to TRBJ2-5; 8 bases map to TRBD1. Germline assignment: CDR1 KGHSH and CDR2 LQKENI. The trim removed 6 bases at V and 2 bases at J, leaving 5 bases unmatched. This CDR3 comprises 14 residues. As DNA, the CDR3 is TGTGCCAGCTCCGACAGGGGTATTCAAGAGACCCAGTACTTC. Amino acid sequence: CASSDRGIQETQYF. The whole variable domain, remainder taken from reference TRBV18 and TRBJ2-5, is NAGVMQNPRHLVRRRGQEARLRCSPMKGHSHVYWYRQLPEEGLKFMVYLQKENIIDESGMPKERFSAEFPKEGPSILRIQQVVRGDSAAYFCASSDRGIQETQYFGPGTRLLVL.

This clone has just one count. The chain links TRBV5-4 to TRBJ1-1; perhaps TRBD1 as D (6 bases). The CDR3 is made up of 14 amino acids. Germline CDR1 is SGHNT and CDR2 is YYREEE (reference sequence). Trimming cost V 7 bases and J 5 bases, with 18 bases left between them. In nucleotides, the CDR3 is TGTGCCAGCTTCGCGGGTGGGGGCTCGACTGAAGCTTTCTTT. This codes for CASFAGGGSTEAFF.

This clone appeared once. The CDR3 reads CASSPQGYYEQYF. CDR3 DNA sequence: TGTGCCAGCTCACCACAGGGGTACTACGAGCAGTACTTC. The rearrangement links TRBV18 to TRBJ2-7; possibly TRBD1 for D (5 bases). Trimming stripped 1 base from V and 3 bases from J, with 7 bases between. This CDR3 contains 13 residues. Germline V gives CDR1 KGHSH, CDR2 LQKENI.

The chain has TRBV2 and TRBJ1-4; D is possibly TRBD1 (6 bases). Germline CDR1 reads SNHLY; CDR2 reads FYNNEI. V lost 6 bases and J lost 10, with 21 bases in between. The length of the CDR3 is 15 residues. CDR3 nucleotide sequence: TGTGCCAGCAGCGGTACAGGGCGGAATTCGGGAAAACTGTTTTTT. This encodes CASSGTGRNSGKLFF.

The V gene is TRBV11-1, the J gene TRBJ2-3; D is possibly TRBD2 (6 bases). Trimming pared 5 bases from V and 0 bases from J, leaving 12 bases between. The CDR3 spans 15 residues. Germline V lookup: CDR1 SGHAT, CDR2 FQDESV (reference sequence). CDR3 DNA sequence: TGTGCCAGCAGCGTAGGGACTTCTAGCACAGATACGCAGTATTTT. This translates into CASSVGTSSTDTQYF.

The CDR3 DNA reads as TGTGCCAGCAGTGGAGGGACTAGCGGGGACTACGAGCAGTACTTC. Protein sequence: CASSGGTSGDYEQYF. The chain joins TRBV25-1 to TRBJ2-7; 13 bases are shared with TRBD2. The CDR3 covers 15 residues. CDR1 is MGHDK, CDR2 SYGVNS, per germline. Unmatched junction bases numbered 3, after V lost 4 bases and J lost 3 bases.